This TCR beta chain comes out of a study of blood T cell repertoires in COVID-19. Looking at the study overall: There were acute and convalescent COVID-19 samples, and they came from the United States, Italy and Spain. PBMCs, B-cell-depleted T cells, or T cells provided the cDNA or gDNA that made up the material.

The trim removed 0 bases at V and 2 bases at J, leaving 3 bases unmatched. Germline V gene sequence: CDR1 LGHNA, CDR2 YNFKEQ. The CDR3 length is 16 residues. As concerns this clone: This sample also contains other DNA sequences that code for the same CDR3.

Original handling: It was from reference gene primer amplification that nucleated cell counts were estimated. The repertoire was sequenced with immunoSEQ multiplex PCR; TCRdb's copy has only in-frame clones and lacks some. Clonal size and the V and J genes are those of that table, whereas D and trimming came from the DNA. The table includes 85,000 to 120,000 clones, approximately 92% detected once. The sequence was collected from a man aged 18 to 29 with acute or convalescent COVID-19. The chain is built from TRBV4-2 and TRBJ1-5, with TRBD1 matching over 8 bases. Sequenced input: peripheral blood. CDR3 in amino acids: CASSQEQGQGNQPQHF. The CDR3 DNA sequence: TGTGCCAGCAGCCAAGAGCAGGGACAGGGCAATCAGCCCCAGCATTTT.